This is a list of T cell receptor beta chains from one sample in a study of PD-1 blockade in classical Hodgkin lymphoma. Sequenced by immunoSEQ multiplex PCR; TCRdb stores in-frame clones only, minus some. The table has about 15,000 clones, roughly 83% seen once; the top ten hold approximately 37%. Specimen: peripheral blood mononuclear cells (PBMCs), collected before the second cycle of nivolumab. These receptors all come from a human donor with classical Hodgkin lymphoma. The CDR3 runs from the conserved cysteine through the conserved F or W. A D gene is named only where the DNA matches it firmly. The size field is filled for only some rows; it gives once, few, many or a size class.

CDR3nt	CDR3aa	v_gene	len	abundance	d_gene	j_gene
TGTGCCAGCAGTGAAGCCTTGGGGTGGGAGCAGTTCTTC	CASSEALGWEQFF	TRBV6-1	13	.	.	TRBJ2-1
TGTGCCAGCGGGCGTACATCTAACTATGGCTACACCTTC	CASGRTSNYGYTF	TRBV6-5	13	.	.	TRBJ1-2
TGCGCCAGCAGCTTAACCGGGACTAGCGCCTTCTCCTACGAGCAGTACTTC	CASSLTGTSAFSYEQYF	TRBV5-1	17	.	TRBD2	TRBJ2-7
TGCGCCAGCAGCCTAGAGGTGGGGAGTGCCGGGGAGCTGTTTTTT	CASSLEVGSAGELFF	TRBV5-1	15	.	.	TRBJ2-2
TGCGCCAGCAGCTTTTTGTTGGCTTCTTCATCCTACGAGCAGTACTTC	CASSFLLASSSYEQYF	TRBV5-1	16	.	.	TRBJ2-7
TGTGCCAGCAGCCAAGGTCTAGTGGACGATACGCAGTATTTT	CASSQGLVDDTQYF	TRBV4-2	14	.	.	TRBJ2-3
TGTGCCAGCAGCGTAGCCCCCGGACGGGGGTTCTACGAGCAGTACTTC	CASSVAPGRGFYEQYF	TRBV9	16	.	.	TRBJ2-7
TGTGCCACCAGCGGGACAGGACCTTTAAACTATGGCTACACCTTC	CATSGTGPLNYGYTF	TRBV15	15	.	TRBD1	TRBJ1-2
TGTGCCAGCACCCCTTCGCAGGGGGCATGGGAGCAGTTCTTC	CASTPSQGAWEQFF	TRBV28	14	once	TRBD1	TRBJ2-1
TGTGCCATCAGGGAAACAGGGATGGTGAACACTGAAGCTTTCTTT	CAIRETGMVNTEAFF	TRBV10-3	15	.	.	TRBJ1-1
TGTGCCAGCGGGCAGGGGCCAGTACACTTT	CASGQGPVHF	TRBV5-6	10	.	.	TRBJ1-6
TGCGCCAGCAGCTTGGGTAGGGGGCGCGGGTATGGTGAGCAGTTCTTC	CASSLGRGRGYGEQFF	TRBV5-1	16	.	TRBD1	TRBJ2-1
TGTGCCAGCAGCTTAAGGTCTCAGGGTGCGCCCCAGCATTTT	CASSLRSQGAPQHF	TRBV7-2	14	few	.	TRBJ1-5
TGTGCCAGCAGTGAAGGACCCGCAAACACCGGGGAGCTGTTTTTT	CASSEGPANTGELFF	TRBV6-4	15	once	.	TRBJ2-2
TGTGCCAGCAGCTTACTAACAGAAGCCAAAAACATTCAGTACTTC	CASSLLTEAKNIQYF	TRBV7-2	15	.	.	TRBJ2-4
TGTGCCAGCAGTTATTCTAGGGTGAACACTGAAGCTTTCTTT	CASSYSRVNTEAFF	TRBV6-6	14	few	.	TRBJ1-1
TGTGCCAGCAGTGAGTGGGCAAGCCGGACAGATACGCAGTATTTT	CASSEWASRTDTQYF	TRBV9	15	.	.	TRBJ2-3
TGTGCCACCATTGGGCCGCGGGACTATGGCTACACCTTC	CATIGPRDYGYTF	TRBV10-3	13	.	.	TRBJ1-2
TGCGCCAGCAGTTCGGACAGGCAATACGAGCAGTACTTC	CASSSDRQYEQYF	TRBV5-1	13	.	TRBD1	TRBJ2-7
TGTGCCAGCAGCAAAGCCGATAGCGGGAAACATACGCAGTATTTT	CASSKADSGKHTQYF	TRBV21-1	15	.	.	TRBJ2-3
TGTGCCAGCAGTGACTCTGCGGGAGACGTCGATGAGCAGTTCTTC	CASSDSAGDVDEQFF	TRBV6-4	15	.	TRBD2	TRBJ2-1
TGTGCCAGCAGCTTAGATGGTGACGGGGGGAAGATCACCCAGTACTTC	CASSLDGDGGKITQYF	TRBV7-2	16	.	TRBD2	TRBJ2-5
TGTGCCAGTAGTCCGCAGGACAGTAAGAGCCACGAGCAGTACTTC	CASSPQDSKSHEQYF	TRBV19	15	.	.	TRBJ2-7
TGTGCCAGCAGCCTCCAGGGTTATTCACCCCTCCACTTT	CASSLQGYSPLHF	TRBV5-6	13	.	.	TRBJ1-6
TGCGCCAGCAGTGCCGGACAGGGGGAGAGAGCTTTCTTT	CASSAGQGERAFF	TRBV10-1	13	.	TRBD1	TRBJ1-1
TGTGCCAGTAGTCCGGGACTCCCCCAGGATACGCAGTATTTT	CASSPGLPQDTQYF	TRBV19	14	.	.	TRBJ2-3
TGTGCCAGCAGTTTATGGGCTAGCGGGGCCTACAATGAGCAGTTCTTC	CASSLWASGAYNEQFF	TRBV27	16	.	TRBD2	TRBJ2-1
TGTGCCAGCTCACTCGGGAGATACGAGCAGTACTTC	CASSLGRYEQYF	TRBV18	12	.	.	TRBJ2-7
TGTGCCAGCAGTAACTCTGACGGAGTCACAGATACGCAGTATTTT	CASSNSDGVTDTQYF	TRBV6-4	15	.	.	TRBJ2-3
TGTGCCAGCAGCTCTGGACAGGGTTTGGATTCCTACGAGCAGTACTTC	CASSSGQGLDSYEQYF	TRBV7-6	16	.	TRBD1	TRBJ2-7
TGTGCCAGCAAATCAGGGACAGGGGAAAAACTGTTTTTT	CASKSGTGEKLFF	TRBV21-1	13	large	.	TRBJ1-4
TGTGCCAGCAGCTTAACAGGGGGCTCCTACAATGAGCAGTTCTTC	CASSLTGGSYNEQFF	TRBV7-3	15	.	.	TRBJ2-1
TGTGCCAGCAGTCCGGTCTCGAACACTGAAGCTTTCTTT	CASSPVSNTEAFF	TRBV6-6	13	few	.	TRBJ1-1
TGTGCCAGCAGCGAGACAGGGGTTGCCGGGGAGCTGTTTTTT	CASSETGVAGELFF	TRBV6-6	14	.	TRBD1	TRBJ2-2
TGTGCTAGTGGGGCTAGCGGCTTGAGCTCCTACAATGAGCAGTTCTTC	CASGASGLSSYNEQFF	TRBV12-5	16	.	TRBD2	TRBJ2-1
TGTGCCAGCAGTTACTCTGGCATCCCCTCCTACGAGCAGTACTTC	CASSYSGIPSYEQYF	TRBV6-6	15	once	.	TRBJ2-7
TGCGCCAGCAGCTTCGGGACAGGGTACGAGTCCCTCCACTTT	CASSFGTGYESLHF	TRBV5-1	14	.	TRBD1	TRBJ1-6
TGTGCCAGTAGTATAGCGGGGGCGGCCGGGGAGCTGTTTTTT	CASSIAGAAGELFF	TRBV19	14	.	.	TRBJ2-2
TGCAGCGCCTCCGGACAGTACTATGGCTACACCTTC	CSASGQYYGYTF	TRBV29-1	12	.	.	TRBJ1-2
TGTGCCAGCAGCTTGGAGCCCGGGAGACCCTTAGGCGAGACCCAGTACTTC	CASSLEPGRPLGETQYF	TRBV5-4	17	once	.	TRBJ2-5